Listed here are 32 T cell receptor beta chains from one sample, sequenced in a study of OX40 agonist ivuxolimab in advanced cancers. Sequencing was performed with immunoSEQ multiplex PCR; in TCRdb, only in-frame clones are kept and a portion is missing. The data contain about 31,000 clones, about four fifths of them singletons. This specimen consisted of CD4+ or CD8+ T cells sorted from blood, obtained in a trial of the OX40 agonist ivuxolimab. The receptors were gathered from an adult with an advanced solid tumor such as melanoma, head and neck, liver or kidney cancer.

The rearrangement uses TRBV10-3 and TRBJ1-1, with a possible D match to TRBD1 (5 bases). This CDR3 has 12 amino acids. The ends were cut back, 11 bases at V and 6 bases at J, with 16 bases in the middle. Per germline, CDR1 ENHRY and CDR2 SYGVKD. The CDR3 here is CAAGREVAEAFF. In DNA, the CDR3 is TGTGCCGCGGGCAGGGAGGTAGCTGAAGCTTTCTTT.

The chain carries TRBV28 and TRBJ1-1; the D gene is possibly TRBD1 (5 bases). V lost 2 bases to trimming and J lost 1 base, with 14 bases between them. Germline V gene data show CDR1 as MDHEN and CDR2 as SYDVKM. CDR3 size: 16 residues. CDR3 residues: CASSLPTRGRNTEAFF. CDR3 coding DNA: TGTGCCAGCAGTTTACCCACTCGGGGGAGGAACACTGAAGCTTTCTTT.

The chain recombines TRBV28 with TRBJ2-7; D might be TRBD2 (5 bases). The CDR3 is made up of 13 amino acids. The germline V gene has CDR1 MDHEN and CDR2 SYDVKM. The V end was cut by 6 bases, the J end by 4 bases, with 13 bases between. The chain's CDR3 is CASRTNPLYEQYF. The CDR3 DNA sequence: TGTGCCAGCAGGACTAACCCTTTATACGAGCAGTACTTC.

CDR3 sequence: CASIPTSGQETQYF. For the CDR3, the DNA is TGTGCCAGCATCCCGACTAGCGGGCAAGAGACCCAGTACTTC. This chain links TRBV2 with TRBJ2-5; 10 bases line up with TRBD2. This CDR3 is 14 amino acids long. Germline trimming cut 7 bases from V and 2 bases from J; bases unmatched to any gene: 4. Germline V gene data show CDR1 as SNHLY and CDR2 as FYNNEI.

This clone is a singleton in its sample. CDR3 in amino acids: CASSLLERYEQYF. The DNA of the CDR3 is TGTGCCAGCTCACTCCTCGAGAGGTACGAGCAGTACTTC. V usage is TRBV18 and J usage is TRBJ2-5; no firm D call. With the DNA end fitting TRBJ2-7 better, the J assignment may be wrong. CDR3 length: 13 residues. Germline CDR1 is KGHSH and CDR2 is LQKENI.

The rearrangement uses TRBV28 and TRBJ1-6; D gene uncertain. V lost 7 bases and J lost 4, with 5 bases in between. Germline-derived CDR1 and CDR2 are MDHEN and SYDVKM. The CDR3 runs 12 residues. The CDR3 DNA reads as TGTGCCAGCACCAATTATAATTCACCCCTCCACTTT. It specifies CASTNYNSPLHF.

This clone is a singleton in its sample. The chain joins TRBV7-2 to TRBJ2-3; 8 bases align to TRBD2. Germline V CDR1 and CDR2: SGHTA, FQGNSA. V gave up 1 base and J gave up 6 bases; unmatched junction bases: 6. The CDR3 has 15 amino acids. CDR3 loop: CASSLGRGGADTQYF. CDR3 nucleotides: TGTGCCAGCAGCTTAGGCCGGGGGGGGGCTGATACGCAGTATTTT.

The chain has TRBV6-5 and TRBJ1-2; 9 nucleotides align to TRBD1. This CDR3 is 16 amino acids long. CDR1 and CDR2 (germline): MNHEY, SVGAGI. J gave up 4 bases and V 4 bases, and 10 bases lay outside the gene matches. The CDR3 here is CASSSPQGARGYGYTF. Here the CDR3 DNA reads TGTGCCAGCAGTTCACCACAGGGGGCGCGGGGCTATGGCTACACCTTC.

The chain joins TRBV19 to TRBJ2-6; D might be TRBD1 (5 bases). V was cut by 3 bases and J by 12 bases, with 12 bases left in between. CDR1 and CDR2 (germline): LNHDA, SQIVND (reference sequence). The CDR3 has 13 amino acids. The CDR3: CASSISRDAVLTF. The CDR3 nucleotides read TGTGCCAGTAGTATCTCCAGGGATGCCGTCCTGACTTTC.

This sequence joins TRBV18 and TRBJ2-1, with TRBD1 as a possible D gene (7 bases). The CDR3 covers 14 residues. CDR1 is KGHSH and CDR2 is LQKENI in the germline V gene. V lost 5 bases to trimming and J lost 4 bases, with 12 bases between them. CDR3 sequence (DNA): TGTGCCAGCTCAGCGGGACAGAGATACAATGAGCAGTTCTTC. Translation: CASSAGQRYNEQFF.

By sample fraction, this clone is medium-sized (0.01 to 0.1%). Other DNA sequences in the sample encode the same CDR3. The J gene is TRBJ1-1, the V gene TRBV10-2, with D uncertain. Trimming took off 2 bases at V and 3 bases at J, with 4 bases between the two ends. The CDR3 contains 12 residues. Germline loops: CDR1 WSHSY, CDR2 SAAADI. CDR3 amino acids: CASSEGYTEAFF. The DNA for the CDR3 is TGCGCCAGCAGTGAGGGTTACACTGAAGCTTTCTTT.

A word on this clone: This CDR3 is also generated by other DNA sequences in the sample. J is TRBJ2-5 and V is TRBV28; D unresolved. Trimming removed 3 bases at V and 4 bases at J, with 3 bases between. Germline lookup yields CDR1 MDHEN and CDR2 SYDVKM. The CDR3 is 11 amino acids. The CDR3 DNA reads TGTGCCAGCAGTTTGCTAGAGACCCAGTACTTC. As protein: CASSLLETQYF.

This chain links TRBV5-1 with TRBJ2-2; 10 nucleotides agree with TRBD1. The CDR3 is 16 residues long. J lost 2 bases, V lost 4 bases, and 5 bases had no gene match. Germline CDR1 SGHRS, CDR2 YFSETQ. The DNA of the CDR3 is TGCGCCAGCAGCGCGAGACAGGGGGCAAACACCGGGGAGCTGTTTTTT. Residues: CASSARQGANTGELFF.

The chain carries TRBV6-6 and TRBJ1-1; possible D gene TRBD1, 6 bases. The germline V gene encodes CDR1 MNHNY and CDR2 SVGAGI (reference sequence). V was trimmed by 1 base and J by 5 bases, leaving 11 bases between them. The CDR3 loop spans 14 amino acids. The CDR3 loop is CASSYYSGATEAFF. Here the CDR3 DNA reads TGTGCCAGCAGTTACTACTCGGGGGCGACTGAAGCTTTCTTT.

The chain employs TRBV2 and TRBJ2-2; 9 bases map to TRBD2. The CDR3 is 17 residues long. Per the germline V gene, CDR1 is SNHLY and CDR2 is FYNNEI. V dropped 4 bases and J dropped 0; count of bases not matched to a gene: 6. This CDR3 is CASSVVAGAPNTGELFF. The CDR3 nucleotides read TGTGCCAGCAGTGTAGTAGCGGGGGCCCCGAACACCGGGGAGCTGTTTTTT.

The chain couples TRBV30 to TRBJ1-5, with D hard to call. The CDR3 sequence is 14 residues long. Trimming stripped 2 bases from V and 4 bases from J, with 12 bases between. The germline V gene encodes CDR1 GTSNPN and CDR2 SVGIG (reference sequence). CDR3 amino acids: CAWSKGPANQPQHF. In nucleotides, the CDR3 is TGTGCCTGGAGTAAAGGCCCTGCAAATCAGCCCCAGCATTTT.

The chain employs TRBV6-1 and TRBJ2-7; the match to TRBD2 covers 7 bases. Per the germline V gene, CDR1 is MNHNS and CDR2 is SASEGT. With 3 bases clipped from V and 6 bases from J, the junction kept 11 bases outside the gene matches. The CDR3 totals 15 residues. CDR3 DNA sequence: TGTGCCAGCAGTGACGGGGGGAGGAGGCTATCCGAGCAGTACTTC. Encoded protein: CASSDGGRRLSEQYF.

This chain joins TRBV14 and TRBJ2-5; D ambiguous. Per the germline V gene, CDR1 is SGHDN and CDR2 is FVKESK. Trimming cost V 10 bases and J 4 bases, with 13 bases left between them. The CDR3 is 12 residues long. The CDR3 region is CATSRLGETQYF. CDR3 coding DNA: TGTGCCACCTCACGGTTGGGAGAGACCCAGTACTTC.

This clone has a handful of counts. This chain joins TRBV28 and TRBJ2-2, with 8 bases lining up with TRBD1. Germline-derived CDR1 and CDR2 are MDHEN and SYDVKM. V shed 6 bases, J shed 4 bases, and the junction held 7 bases outside the gene matches. CDR3 length: 15 amino acids. The DNA of the CDR3 is TGTGCCAGCAGAGCAGGGGGCGCAAGCACCGGGGAGCTGTTTTTT. Translating it yields CASRAGGASTGELFF.

V is TRBV4-1 and J is TRBJ2-1; D is undetermined. Per germline, CDR1 MGHRA and CDR2 YSYEKL. V was pared by 1 base and J by 6 bases, with 1 base between. The CDR3 has 11 residues. The CDR3 region is CASSQGNEQFF. The CDR3 coding sequence is TGCGCCAGCAGCCAAGGCAATGAGCAGTTCTTC.

This chain uses TRBV10-3 with TRBJ2-7, with TRBD2 matching over 8 bases. V lost 6 bases and J lost 2; bases outside the gene matches: 6. The CDR3 consists of 14 residues. The germline V gene encodes CDR1 ENHRY and CDR2 SYGVKD. The CDR3 coding sequence is TGTGCCATCAGAGGCACTAGCGGAACCTACGAGCAGTACTTC. It specifies CAIRGTSGTYEQYF.

This chain connects TRBV7-9 to TRBJ1-4, with TRBD1 matching 10 bases. Germline V lookup: CDR1 SEHNR, CDR2 FQNEAQ (reference sequence). This CDR3 region has 16 residues. The trim removed 1 base at V and 6 bases at J, leaving 5 bases unmatched. CDR3 amino acids: CASSLGDRGPDEKLFF. The CDR3 DNA is TGTGCCAGCAGCTTAGGAGACAGGGGGCCAGATGAAAAACTGTTTTTT. Full variable domain (remainder filled in from reference TRBV7-9 and TRBJ1-4): DTGVSQNPRHKITKRGQNVTFRCDPISEHNRLYWYRQTLGQGPEFLTYFQNEAQLEKSRLLSDRFSAERPKGSFSTLEIQRTEQGDSAMYLCASSLGDRGPDEKLFFGSGTQLSVL.

The table lists this clone with a count of one. The chain is built from TRBV28 and TRBJ1-3, with D possibly TRBD1 on 5 matching bases. The V gene lost 5 bases and the J gene lost 0 bases, with 11 bases spanning the gap. Per the germline V gene, CDR1 is MDHEN and CDR2 is SYDVKM. The CDR3 is made up of 15 amino acids. Written as DNA, the CDR3 is TGTGCCAGCAGTCCACAGGCGCCCTCTGGAAACACCATATATTTT. Translated, it gives CASSPQAPSGNTIYF. Together with reference TRBV28 and TRBJ1-3, the CDR3 gives the full variable domain: DVKVTQSSRYLVKRTGEKVFLECVQDMDHENMFWYRQDPGLGLRLIYFSYDVKMKEKGDIPEGYSVSREKKERFSLILESASTNQTSMYLCASSPQAPSGNTIYFGEGSWLTVV.

This chain joins TRBV28 and TRBJ1-6, with D unresolved. The V and J ends lost 6 bases and 9 bases respectively, with 9 bases between them. Per the germline V gene, CDR1 is MDHEN and CDR2 is SYDVKM. The CDR3 is 12 amino acids. This CDR3 reads CASRRLGSPLHF. The CDR3 nucleotides read TGTGCCAGCAGACGCCTGGGTTCACCCCTCCACTTT. The entire variable domain, with the rest obtained from reference TRBV28 and TRBJ1-6, is as follows: DVKVTQSSRYLVKRTGEKVFLECVQDMDHENMFWYRQDPGLGLRLIYFSYDVKMKEKGDIPEGYSVSREKKERFSLILESASTNQTSMYLCASRRLGSPLHFGNGTRLTVT.

DNA for the CDR3: TGTGCCAGTGGGAGGGATAGAAGTTCCTACGAGCAGTACTTC. Translation gives CASGRDRSSYEQYF. The V gene is TRBV2, the J gene TRBJ2-7; 7 positions agree with TRBD2. The CDR3 spans 14 residues. The germline V gene encodes CDR1 SNHLY and CDR2 FYNNEI. The V and J ends lost 9 bases and 1 base, in that order; junction bases with no gene match: 9.

The chain recombines TRBV19 with TRBJ2-4; D is ambiguous. Germline V lookup: CDR1 LNHDA, CDR2 SQIVND (reference sequence). There are 13 residues in the CDR3. V was shortened by 6 bases and J by 3 bases, with 9 bases between the two germline ends. Here the CDR3 DNA reads TGTGCCAGTAGGGACGGCCACAAAAACATTCAGTACTTC. This codes for CASRDGHKNIQYF.

The CDR3, as DNA: TGCGCCAGCAGCCAAGGTCCCCCGACAGCGGGAGGAGGGAGAGATACGCAGTATTTT. Translating gives CASSQGPPTAGGGRDTQYF. The rearrangement uses TRBV4-1 and TRBJ2-3; TRBD2 matches 9 bases. The CDR3 totals 19 residues. V lost 1 base to trimming and J lost 5 bases; unmatched junction nucleotides: 16. From germline, CDR1 is MGHRA and CDR2 YSYEKL.

The V and J genes are TRBV19 and TRBJ2-7, with D unresolved. Trimming stripped 5 bases from V and 2 bases from J, with 13 bases between. The CDR3 runs to 14 residues. Per the germline V gene, CDR1 is LNHDA and CDR2 is SQIVND (reference sequence). CDR3 in DNA: TGTGCCAGTAGTCCCCGCAGGACGACCTACGAGCAGTACTTC. Its translation is CASSPRRTTYEQYF.

The CDR3 DNA reads TGTGCCAGCAGCCCCCGGGACGGCTACGAGCAGTACTTC. Translation: CASSPRDGYEQYF. The rearrangement joins TRBV9 to TRBJ2-7; D might be TRBD1 or TRBD2, each matching 5 bases. The V gene lost 4 bases and the J gene lost 3 bases, with 11 bases spanning the gap. Germline CDR1 and CDR2: SGDLS and YYNGEE. The CDR3 totals 13 residues.

This clone occurred once. V is TRBV5-8 and J is TRBJ2-3; no clear D. Deletions cut 1 base from V and 0 bases from J, with 15 bases between. The V gene's germline CDR1 is SGHTS and CDR2 YDEGEE. The CDR3 spans 17 residues. CDR3 bases: TGTGCCAGCAGCTTGCAGGTCATTCCGCTTAGCACAGATACGCAGTATTTT. Translation: CASSLQVIPLSTDTQYF.

This chain connects TRBV6-5 to TRBJ1-1, with D maybe TRBD1 (6 bases). Per germline, CDR1 MNHEY and CDR2 SVGAGI. The V gene lost 7 bases and the J gene lost 5 bases, with 14 bases spanning the gap. This CDR3 spans 13 amino acids. The CDR3 loop is CASTPRGRTEAFF. The CDR3, as DNA: TGTGCCAGCACCCCGAGGGGGAGGACTGAAGCTTTCTTT.

The chain uses TRBV7-2 and TRBJ1-2; perhaps TRBD1 as D (5 bases). V was cut by 5 bases and J by 4 bases, with 14 bases left in between. CDR3 length equals 14 residues. Germline V gene sequence: CDR1 SGHTA, CDR2 FQGNSA. DNA for the CDR3: TGTGCCAGCAGCCCCCCCGCAGGGAGCTATGGCTACACCTTC. Amino acid sequence: CASSPPAGSYGYTF.